This TCR beta chain was profiled in a study of blood T cell repertoires in COVID-19. The length of the CDR3 is 15 residues. Losses at the gene ends were 4 bases for V and 4 bases for J; bases not matched to a gene: 8. Germline V lookup: CDR1 SGHRS, CDR2 YFSETQ. Clones were read by immunoSEQ multiplex PCR, and TCRdb kept only the in-frame ones, dropping some. The table includes 65,000 to 80,000 clones, 86% detected once. V gene TRBV5-1 combines with J gene TRBJ2-5; 9 bases match TRBD1. Sequenced material: peripheral blood. The sequence was obtained from a man older than 75 in a cohort sampled during active COVID-19. CDR3 bases: TGCGCCAGCAGCACCGGACAGGGGTGGTCAGAGACCCAGTACTTC. Protein sequence: CASSTGQGWSETQYF.